These 10 T cell receptor beta chains originate from one sample sequenced in a study of blood T cell repertoires in COVID-19. TCRdb keeps only in-frame clones here, not all; method: immunoSEQ multiplex PCR. The sample has around 700,000 clones; around 89% are singletons. The sequenced sample consisted of peripheral blood. These receptors originate from a woman younger than 30 with acute or convalescent COVID-19.

V usage is TRBV19 and J usage is TRBJ2-1, with 13 bases aligning to TRBD2. With 6 bases clipped from V and 0 bases from J, the junction kept 8 bases outside the gene matches. From germline, CDR1 is LNHDA and CDR2 SQIVND (reference sequence). The CDR3 runs 18 residues. The CDR3, as DNA: TGTGCCAGTAGATTCGCGGGGACTAGCGGGGACTCCTACAATGAGCAGTTCTTC. Amino acid sequence: CASRFAGTSGDSYNEQFF.

The chain links TRBV15 to TRBJ1-4; the match to TRBD1 covers 8 bases. Germline CDR1 LNHNV, CDR2 YYDKDF (reference sequence). The length of the CDR3 is 15 residues. V lost 5 bases and J lost 8; bases outside the gene matches: 10. CDR3 sequence (DNA): TGTGCCACCAGCGACCGGACAGGGTGGGGAGAAAAACTGTTTTTT. It translates to CATSDRTGWGEKLFF.

This chain connects TRBV9 to TRBJ2-1; 7 bases fit TRBD2. The CDR3 is 15 amino acids. V trimming: 3 bases; J trimming: 1 base; junction bases outside the gene matches: 4. Germline CDR1 and CDR2: SGDLS and YYNGEE. Here the CDR3 DNA reads TGTGCCAGCAGCGCGGGGGGAGGGTCCTACAATGAGCAGTTCTTC. Its translation is CASSAGGGSYNEQFF.

V gene TRBV25-1 combines with J gene TRBJ1-2; D unclear. This CDR3 comprises 13 residues. Germline V gives CDR1 MGHDK, CDR2 SYGVNS. Trimming took off 3 bases at V and 7 bases at J, with 12 bases between the two ends. The CDR3 loop reads CASSDRGSGGYTF. In DNA form, the CDR3 reads TGTGCCAGCAGTGATCGGGGATCCGGTGGCTACACCTTC.

The table lists this clone with a count of one. This chain uses TRBV5-4 with TRBJ1-2, with 7 positions matching TRBD1. V dropped 0 bases and J dropped 8; count of bases not matched to a gene: 4. CDR3 length: 13 residues. The germline gives CDR1 SGHNT, CDR2 YYREEE (reference sequence). In nucleotides, the CDR3 is TGTGCCAGCAGCTTGGTAGGGGGCGAGGGCTACACCTTC. Its translation is CASSLVGGEGYTF.

In DNA form, the CDR3 reads TGTGCCAGCAGTGACTCGAAGCGGCGGGGCACAGATACGCAGTATTTT. The encoded protein is CASSDSKRRGTDTQYF. This sequence joins TRBV6-4 and TRBJ2-3; D is possibly TRBD2 (5 bases). CDR1 is MRHNA and CDR2 is SNTAGT in the germline V gene. The ends were cut back, 0 bases at V and 1 base at J, with 11 bases in the middle. There are 16 residues in the CDR3.

The chain recombines TRBV4-1 with TRBJ1-5; D is unresolved. V lost 4 bases, J lost 7 bases, and 11 bases lay in between. Germline-derived CDR1 and CDR2 are MGHRA and YSYEKL. The CDR3 length is 13 residues. CDR3 in amino acids: CASSPFLEQPQHF. In DNA, the CDR3 is TGCGCCAGCAGCCCCTTTCTCGAGCAGCCCCAGCATTTT.

The chain carries TRBV6-1 and TRBJ1-2, with D uncertain. The CDR3 loop spans 14 amino acids. Germline CDR1 is MNHNS and CDR2 is SASEGT. Between the trimmed V and J ends, which lost 0 bases and 2 bases, there was a span of 7 bases. CDR3 nucleotides: TGTGCCAGCAGTGAAGCGCAGTGGAACTATGGCTACACCTTC. Translating it yields CASSEAQWNYGYTF.

This chain connects TRBV27 to TRBJ2-7; 10 positions match TRBD1. The junction had 12 bases not matched to a gene; V was cut back by 7 bases and J by 3 bases. This CDR3 is built from 16 residues. Germline CDR1 reads MNHEY; CDR2 reads SMNVEV (reference sequence). The CDR3 nucleotides read TGTGCCAGCACCCTTATTGCGGGACAGGGGTTCTACGAGCAGTACTTC. It yields the protein CASTLIAGQGFYEQYF.

The chain employs TRBV7-2 and TRBJ2-1, with a tentative D call TRBD2 (7 bases). V lost 2 bases and J 7 bases, leaving 18 bases between the germline ends. The CDR3 has 16 residues. From germline, CDR1 is SGHTA and CDR2 FQGNSA. CDR3 sequence reads: CASSLFPGGLINEQFF. The CDR3 DNA reads as TGTGCCAGCAGCTTATTCCCGGGGGGCTTGATTAATGAGCAGTTCTTC.